A single sample is the source of the 26 T cell receptor beta chains below, sequenced in a study of cytotoxic CD8 clonotypes in ibrutinib-treated CLL. Sequencing used immunoSEQ multiplex PCR; TCRdb keeps in-frame clones, though not all of them. The profile shows about 200,000 clones, around 70% of them singletons. Specimen: PBMCs, collected after 12 months of ibrutinib treatment. The receptors were sampled from a human donor with chronic lymphocytic leukemia.

The gene calls are TRBV30 and TRBJ2-2; D gene ambiguous. CDR1 and CDR2 from the germline V gene are GTSNPN and SVGIG (reference sequence). Trimming took off 0 bases at V and 0 bases at J, with 8 bases between the two ends. CDR3 length equals 15 residues. The CDR3 DNA follows: TGTGCCTGGAGTGTGTGGGATCCGAACACCGGGGAGCTGTTTTTT. Its protein is CAWSVWDPNTGELFF.

The V call is TRBV9, the J call TRBJ1-2; D is unclear. Looked up from germline, CDR1 is SGDLS and CDR2 is YYNGEE. CDR3 length: 15 residues. V was shortened by 0 bases and J by 4 bases, with 13 bases between the two germline ends. The CDR3 spells CASSVEGLGGYGYTF. The CDR3 DNA reads TGTGCCAGCAGCGTAGAGGGTCTCGGCGGCTATGGCTACACCTTC.

This clone was found many times. The V gene is TRBV6-6, the J gene TRBJ1-1, with D perhaps matching TRBD1 (5 bases). CDR1 and CDR2 from the germline V gene are MNHNY and SVGAGI (reference sequence). The length of the CDR3 is 15 residues. V was cut by 7 bases and J by 0 bases, with 15 bases left in between. DNA for the CDR3: TGTGCCAGCATCCCACGGGGGGAACTGAACACTGAAGCTTTCTTT. As protein: CASIPRGELNTEAFF.

This clone is judged medium-sized (0.01 to 0.1%). The sample has other DNA sequences that encode this CDR3 too. This CDR3 reads CASSVDGAYNEQFF. In DNA, the CDR3 is TGTGCCAGCAGCGTAGATGGGGCCTACAATGAGCAGTTCTTC. The rearrangement links TRBV9 to TRBJ2-1; D is ambiguous. CDR1 is SGDLS, CDR2 YYNGEE, per germline. The CDR3 runs 14 residues. V was clipped by 0 bases and J by 2 bases, with 6 bases between them.

This chain links TRBV7-2 with TRBJ2-1, with TRBD1 matching 8 bases. Germline trimming cut 10 bases from V and 3 bases from J; bases unmatched to any gene: 5. Germline-derived CDR1 and CDR2 are SGHTA and FQGNSA. This CDR3 has 13 residues. CDR3 sequence: CAIQDRGYNEQFF. For the CDR3, the DNA is TGTGCCATACAAGACAGGGGCTACAATGAGCAGTTCTTC.

This clone was seen a handful of times. The J gene is TRBJ1-2, the V gene TRBV9; D is unresolved. V was pared by 0 bases and J by 4 bases, with 16 bases between. In germline, CDR1 is SGDLS, CDR2 YYNGEE. This CDR3 has 16 residues. CDR3 in amino acids: CASSVGRAALVYGYTF. In DNA form, the CDR3 reads TGTGCCAGCAGCGTAGGGAGGGCCGCCCTAGTCTATGGCTACACCTTC.

The chain employs TRBV28 and TRBJ1-3; the match to TRBD1 covers 9 bases. The germline gives CDR1 MDHEN, CDR2 SYDVKM. The CDR3 runs to 15 residues. Losses at the gene ends were 5 bases for V and 4 bases for J; bases not matched to a gene: 6. This CDR3 is CASSPQGAPGNTIYF. The CDR3 coding sequence is TGTGCCAGCAGTCCACAGGGGGCGCCCGGAAACACCATATATTTT.

Note on this clone: Other DNA sequences of this sample code for an identical CDR3. The genes are TRBV7-2 and TRBJ2-5; D unresolved. This CDR3 is built from 11 residues. The V and J ends lost 5 bases and 4 bases respectively, with 5 bases between them. Germline values: CDR1 SGHTA, CDR2 FQGNSA. The CDR3 loop reads CASSRRETQYF. For the CDR3, the DNA is TGTGCCAGCAGCCGTCGAGAGACCCAGTACTTC. Based on the CDR3 plus reference TRBV7-2 and TRBJ2-5, the full variable domain is GAGVSQSPSNKVTEKGKDVELRCDPISGHTALYWYRQSLGQGLEFLIYFQGNSAPDKSGLPSDRFSAERTGGSVSTLTIQRTQQEDSAVYLCASSRRETQYFGPGTRLLVL.

The V call is TRBV4-2, the J call TRBJ2-7, with 13 bases lining up with TRBD2. From germline, CDR1 is LGHNA and CDR2 YNFKEQ. After removal of 0 bases from V and 3 bases from J, the junction contained 5 bases not matched to a gene. CDR3 length equals 17 residues. CDR3 sequence reads: CASSQEPGLAGIYEQYF. CDR3 nucleotide sequence: TGTGCCAGCAGCCAAGAACCGGGACTAGCGGGAATCTACGAGCAGTACTTC.

This clone was counted a single time. The rearrangement uses TRBV11-2 and TRBJ2-7; D is undetermined. The CDR3 spans 15 residues. Trimming shortened V by 1 base and J by 1 base, and 11 bases separated the two germline ends. Germline assignment: CDR1 SGHAT and CDR2 FQNNGV. CDR3 coding DNA: TGTGCCAGCAGCTTAGGGCGGAGCCGGTCCTACGAGCAGTACTTC. It specifies CASSLGRSRSYEQYF.

The chain recombines TRBV6-6 with TRBJ1-5; D may be TRBD1 (6 bases). Trimming left V 0 bases short and J 3 bases short, with 9 bases between. The length of the CDR3 is 15 residues. The germline V gene has CDR1 MNHNY and CDR2 SVGAGI (reference sequence). Here the CDR3 DNA reads TGTGCCAGCAGTTACTCGGGGGGCGTCAATCAGCCCCAGCATTTT. Protein: CASSYSGGVNQPQHF.

This clone was seen a few times. The chain carries TRBV30 and TRBJ2-1; TRBD1 aligns across 11 bases. The ends lost 4 bases at V and 7 bases at J; junction bases unmatched: 6. The germline CDR1 and CDR2 sequences are GTSNPN and SVGIG (reference sequence). The CDR3 runs 14 residues. The DNA of the CDR3 is TGTGCCTGGAACCGGGACAGGGGGGTAAATGAGCAGTTCTTC. Translation gives CAWNRDRGVNEQFF.

The sample holds many counts of this clone. Other DNA sequences within the sample encode an identical CDR3. The chain combines TRBV5-1 with TRBJ1-4, with D possibly being TRBD1 (5 bases). From germline, CDR1 is SGHRS and CDR2 YFSETQ. Trimming took off 4 bases at V and 7 bases at J, with 11 bases between the two ends. CDR3 length: 13 amino acids. CDR3 in DNA: TGCGCCAGCAGCCCCGGGACGGTTGAAAAACTGTTTTTT. The encoded protein is CASSPGTVEKLFF.

This chain links TRBV5-1 with TRBJ2-1; D is possibly TRBD1 (5 bases). The CDR3 totals 16 residues. Germline V gene data show CDR1 as SGHRS and CDR2 as YFSETQ. Trimming pared 4 bases from V and 5 bases from J, leaving 19 bases between. The CDR3, as DNA: TGCGCCAGCAGCCCCCCCGCTGGGGCCCGGCACAATGAGCAGTTCTTC. Amino acid sequence: CASSPPAGARHNEQFF.

This clone came up a few times. The sample contains more than one DNA sequence encoding this CDR3. The genes are TRBV9 and TRBJ1-1; D is undetermined. The CDR3 has 13 amino acids. V was cut by 1 base and J by 5 bases, with 9 bases left in between. The V gene's germline CDR1 is SGDLS and CDR2 YYNGEE. The CDR3: CASSVQGGTEAFF. The CDR3 DNA reads as TGTGCCAGCAGCGTACAAGGAGGGACTGAAGCTTTCTTT.

The chain joins TRBV28 to TRBJ2-7, with D possibly TRBD1 on 6 matching bases. V lost 7 bases and J 3 bases, leaving 16 bases between the germline ends. CDR1 is MDHEN, CDR2 SYDVKM, per germline. The CDR3 is made up of 14 amino acids. CDR3 sequence: CASTPGDKIYEQYF. The CDR3 nucleotides are TGTGCCAGCACCCCAGGGGATAAGATCTACGAGCAGTACTTC.

This clone was picked up one time. The J gene is TRBJ2-5, the V gene TRBV5-6; a weak D match, TRBD1 (5 bases). Trimming took 4 bases from V and 2 from J, leaving 15 bases between them. Per germline, CDR1 SGHDT and CDR2 YYEEEE. This CDR3 comprises 15 residues. The CDR3 is CASSPINRPQETQYF. Written as DNA, the CDR3 is TGTGCCAGCAGCCCGATAAACAGGCCTCAAGAGACCCAGTACTTC. Filled out from reference TRBV5-6 and TRBJ2-5, the complete variable domain reads DAGVTQSPTHLIKTRGQQVTLRCSPKSGHDTVSWYQQALGQGPQFIFQYYEEEERQRGNFPDRFSGHQFPNYSSELNVNALLLGDSALYLCASSPINRPQETQYFGPGTRLLVL.

In this sample, this clone turned up once. The gene calls are TRBV6-4 and TRBJ1-5, with D hard to call. The germline V gene has CDR1 MRHNA and CDR2 SNTAGT. The V and J ends lost 3 bases and 3 bases respectively, with 6 bases between them. The CDR3 is 13 amino acids. The CDR3 loop is CASSEGINQPQHF. CDR3 DNA: TGTGCCAGCAGTGAGGGGATCAATCAGCCCCAGCATTTT.

The chain links TRBV20-1 to TRBJ2-5; D possibly corresponds to TRBD2 (6 bases). This CDR3 has 10 amino acids. Per the germline V gene, CDR1 is DFQATT and CDR2 is SNEGSKA (reference sequence). CDR3 nucleotides: TGCAGCCCGCTAGCGGAGACCCAGTACTTC. Its translation is CSPLAETQYF.

The CDR3 coding sequence is TGTGCCAGCTCGCAGGACGGATACTATGGCTACACCTTC. Amino acid sequence: CASSQDGYYGYTF. This sequence joins TRBV18 and TRBJ1-2, with D unclear. Per germline, CDR1 KGHSH and CDR2 LQKENI. This CDR3 has 13 residues. Trimming stripped 6 bases from V and 3 bases from J, with 11 bases between.

J is TRBJ2-2 and V is TRBV2; D is uncertain. The CDR3 sequence is 15 residues long. Looked up from germline, CDR1 is SNHLY and CDR2 is FYNNEI. Trimming stripped 6 bases from V and 1 base from J, with 12 bases between. As DNA, the CDR3 is TGTGCCAGCAGCCGGTCGGGCTTGAACACCGGGGAGCTGTTTTTT. It codes for CASSRSGLNTGELFF. The complete variable domain, with remaining parts taken from reference TRBV2 and TRBJ2-2, reads EPEVTQTPSHQVTQMGQEVILRCVPISNHLYFYWYRQILGQKVEFLVSFYNNEISEKSEIFDDQFSVERPDGSNFTLKIRSTKLEDSAMYFCASSRSGLNTGELFFGEGSRLTVL.

The V gene is TRBV30, the J gene TRBJ1-1; no clear D. Germline loops: CDR1 GTSNPN, CDR2 SVGIG (reference sequence). The length of the CDR3 is 12 residues. CDR3 residues: CAYTTGNTEAFF. The CDR3 DNA is TGTGCTTACACTACTGGTAACACTGAAGCTTTCTTT. Looking up the rest from reference TRBV30 and TRBJ1-1 gives the full variable domain: SQTIHQWPATLVQPVGSPLSLECTVEGTSNPNLYWYRQAAGRGLQLLFYSVGIGQISSEVPQNLSASRPQDRQFILSSKKLLLSDSGFYLCAYTTGNTEAFFGQGTRLTVV.

The genes are TRBV6-1 and TRBJ1-4; no clear D gene. V gave up 4 bases and J gave up 3 bases, with 15 bases separating them. The CDR3 is 16 residues long. CDR1 MNHNS and CDR2 SASEGT come from the germline V gene. The CDR3 DNA is TGTGCCAGCAGTGGGTTATACGGAGCTTCTAATGAAAAACTGTTTTTT. Encoded protein: CASSGLYGASNEKLFF.

CDR3 coding DNA: TGTGCCAGCAGTGAGATAGGACTAGGGTCGGGTGAGCAGTTCTTC. Translation gives CASSEIGLGSGEQFF. The chain employs TRBV6-1 and TRBJ2-1; 7 nucleotides agree with TRBD2. V trimming: 3 bases; J trimming: 9 bases; junction bases outside the gene matches: 11. The V gene's germline CDR1 is MNHNS and CDR2 SASEGT. This CDR3 has 15 residues.

About this clone itself: The junction differs from germline at one of its ends, possibly a read error. This chain connects TRBV27 to TRBJ2-5, with D hard to call. The CDR3 sequence is 15 residues long. CDR1 MNHEY and CDR2 SMNVEV come from the germline V gene (reference sequence). This CDR3 reads CASTLTNSPVETQYF. The CDR3 nucleotides read TGTGCCAGCACTTTAACGAACTCTCCGGTGGAGACCCAGTACTTC.

The chain is built from TRBV15 and TRBJ2-3; D is ambiguous. The CDR3 is made up of 13 amino acids. Germline values: CDR1 LNHNV, CDR2 YYDKDF (reference sequence). With 0 bases removed from V and 5 bases from J, the gap between germline ends came to 6 bases. CDR3 loop: CATSRDNRDTQYF. The DNA for the CDR3 is TGTGCCACCAGCAGAGATAACAGAGATACGCAGTATTTT.